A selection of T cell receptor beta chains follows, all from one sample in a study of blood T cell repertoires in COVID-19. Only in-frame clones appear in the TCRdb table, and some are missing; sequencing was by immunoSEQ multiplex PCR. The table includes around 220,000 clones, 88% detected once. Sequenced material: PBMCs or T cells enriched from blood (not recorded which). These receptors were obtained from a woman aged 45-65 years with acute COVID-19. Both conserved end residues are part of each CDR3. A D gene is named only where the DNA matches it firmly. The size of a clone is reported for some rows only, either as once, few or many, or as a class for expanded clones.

CDR3 protein: CASSLEVQGAPYNEQFF
CDR3 DNA: TGTGCCAGCAGCTTAGAGGTTCAGGGGGCTCCCTACAATGAGCAGTTCTTC
J gene: TRBJ2-1
D gene: TRBD1
V gene: TRBV7-9
clone size: .

CDR3 protein: CASSPPIRTGVPNEQFF
CDR3 DNA: TGTGCCAGCAGTCCGCCTATCAGGACAGGTGTCCCCAATGAGCAGTTCTTC
J gene: TRBJ2-1
D gene: TRBD1
V gene: TRBV6-6
clone size: .

CDR3 protein: CASSLGGPGKPTEAFF
CDR3 DNA: TGTGCCAGCAGCTTAGGGGGCCCAGGGAAGCCCACTGAAGCTTTCTTT
J gene: TRBJ1-1
D gene: .
V gene: TRBV7-3
clone size: .

CDR3 protein: CASSPSGGRGRVYEQYF
CDR3 DNA: TGTGCCAGTAGTCCTTCCGGGGGCAGGGGGCGCGTATACGAGCAGTACTTC
J gene: TRBJ2-7
D gene: TRBD1
V gene: TRBV19
clone size: .

CDR3 protein: CASSPRTGLVDEQYF
CDR3 DNA: TGTGCCAGCAGTCCACGGACAGGGTTGGTGGACGAGCAGTACTTC
J gene: TRBJ2-7
D gene: TRBD1
V gene: TRBV27
clone size: .

CDR3 protein: CASSLGEINSPLHF
CDR3 DNA: TGCGCCAGCAGCTTGGGAGAGATTAATTCACCCCTCCACTTT
J gene: TRBJ1-6
D gene: .
V gene: TRBV5-1
clone size: .

CDR3 protein: CASSPLPGGNF
CDR3 DNA: TGCGCCAGCAGTCCCCTTCCTGGAGGGAACTTC
J gene: TRBJ2-7
D gene: .
V gene: TRBV23-1
clone size: .

CDR3 protein: CASSEVGPQHF
CDR3 DNA: TGTGCCAGCAGTGAAGTCGGGCCCCAGCATTTT
J gene: TRBJ1-5
D gene: .
V gene: TRBV2
clone size: .

CDR3 protein: CAGKPGHNSGNTIYF
CDR3 DNA: TGTGCCGGCAAACCGGGACACAACTCTGGAAACACCATATATTTT
J gene: TRBJ1-3
D gene: .
V gene: TRBV30
clone size: .

CDR3 protein: CSLLRGRAPTDTQYF
CDR3 DNA: TGCAGCTTACTTCGGGGGAGGGCCCCCACAGATACGCAGTATTTT
J gene: TRBJ2-3
D gene: TRBD2
V gene: TRBV29-1
clone size: .

CDR3 protein: CATTGENTEAFF
CDR3 DNA: TGTGCCACCACCGGAGAGAACACTGAAGCTTTCTTT
J gene: TRBJ1-1
D gene: .
V gene: TRBV24-1
clone size: .

CDR3 protein: CASIGGGSQETQYF
CDR3 DNA: TGTGCCAGCATCGGGGGCGGGAGCCAGGAGACCCAGTACTTC
J gene: TRBJ2-5
D gene: .
V gene: TRBV6-5
clone size: .

CDR3 protein: CASSPLTNTEAFF
CDR3 DNA: TGTGCCAGCAGCCCTTTAACAAACACTGAAGCTTTCTTT
J gene: TRBJ1-1
D gene: .
V gene: TRBV5-4
clone size: .

CDR3 protein: CASSPHSQNSGNTIYF
CDR3 DNA: TGTGCCAGCAGCCCCCACTCTCAAAACTCTGGAAACACCATATATTTT
J gene: TRBJ1-3
D gene: .
V gene: TRBV3-1/TRBV3-2
clone size: .

CDR3 protein: CASSPSVNSPLHF
CDR3 DNA: TGTGCCAGCAGTCCCAGTGTTAATTCACCCCTCCACTTT
J gene: TRBJ1-6
D gene: .
V gene: TRBV6-6
clone size: .

CDR3 protein: CASSLNRDFTDTQYF
CDR3 DNA: TGTGCCAGCAGCTTGAACCGGGACTTTACAGATACGCAGTATTTT
J gene: TRBJ2-3
D gene: .
V gene: TRBV7-9
clone size: .

CDR3 protein: CAWLTTGGLAYEQYF
CDR3 DNA: TGTGCCTGGCTTACGACAGGGGGCCTGGCCTACGAGCAGTACTTC
J gene: TRBJ2-7
D gene: TRBD1
V gene: TRBV30
clone size: .

CDR3 protein: CASSLARLNTEAFF
CDR3 DNA: TGTGCCAGCAGTTTGGCCAGGCTGAACACTGAAGCTTTCTTT
J gene: TRBJ1-1
D gene: .
V gene: TRBV28
clone size: few

CDR3 protein: CASSLDGQGNSPLHF
CDR3 DNA: TGTGCCAGCAGTTTGGATGGCCAGGGAAATTCACCCCTCCACTTT
J gene: TRBJ1-6
D gene: .
V gene: TRBV28
clone size: once

CDR3 protein: CASRQLLARGETQYF
CDR3 DNA: TGTGCCAGCAGGCAACTACTAGCGAGGGGGGAGACCCAGTACTTC
J gene: TRBJ2-5
D gene: .
V gene: TRBV2
clone size: .

CDR3 protein: CASSERGQGRFYGYTF
CDR3 DNA: TGTGCCAGCAGTGAAAGGGGACAGGGTCGCTTCTATGGCTACACCTTC
J gene: TRBJ1-2
D gene: TRBD1
V gene: TRBV2
clone size: .

CDR3 protein: CSVTDPGERNYGYTF
CDR3 DNA: TGCAGCGTTACCGACCCCGGGGAACGAAACTATGGCTACACCTTC
J gene: TRBJ1-2
D gene: .
V gene: TRBV29-1
clone size: .

CDR3 protein: CASSSFGQVAFF
CDR3 DNA: TGTGCCAGCAGTTCCTTCGGACAGGTGGCTTTCTTT
J gene: TRBJ1-1
D gene: TRBD1
V gene: TRBV6-5
clone size: once

CDR3 protein: CASRPVLSHNEQFF
CDR3 DNA: TGCGCCAGCAGACCTGTCCTTAGCCACAATGAGCAGTTCTTC
J gene: TRBJ2-1
D gene: .
V gene: TRBV5-1
clone size: .

CDR3 protein: CASGQGPARAYSNQPQHF
CDR3 DNA: TGTGCCAGCGGCCAGGGCCCGGCGCGTGCATATAGCAATCAGCCCCAGCATTTT
J gene: TRBJ1-5
D gene: .
V gene: TRBV2
clone size: .

CDR3 protein: CATSRDHGTGVAEQYF
CDR3 DNA: TGTGCCACCAGCAGAGATCACGGGACAGGGGTCGCCGAGCAGTACTTC
J gene: TRBJ2-7
D gene: TRBD1
V gene: TRBV15
clone size: .

CDR3 protein: CASSQADSPNEQFF
CDR3 DNA: TGTGCCAGCAGCCAAGCCGACAGTCCAAATGAGCAGTTCTTC
J gene: TRBJ2-1
D gene: .
V gene: TRBV4-2
clone size: .

CDR3 protein: CASSYGQGYEQYF
CDR3 DNA: TGTGCCAGCAGTTACGGACAGGGGTACGAGCAGTACTTC
J gene: TRBJ2-7
D gene: TRBD1
V gene: TRBV12-3/TRBV12-4
clone size: .

CDR3 protein: CATSSGNTGELFF
CDR3 DNA: TGTGCCACCAGCAGTGGCAACACCGGGGAGCTGTTTTTT
J gene: TRBJ2-2
D gene: .
V gene: TRBV15
clone size: .

CDR3 protein: CSVNRGPTSQEQYF
CDR3 DNA: TGCAGCGTGAACCGCGGGCCCACCTCTCAGGAGCAGTACTTC
J gene: TRBJ2-7
D gene: .
V gene: TRBV29-1
clone size: .

CDR3 protein: CASTPLMDRQGNQPQHF
CDR3 DNA: TGTGCCAGCACCCCACTGATGGATCGACAGGGTAATCAGCCCCAGCATTTT
J gene: TRBJ1-5
D gene: TRBD1
V gene: TRBV28
clone size: few

CDR3 protein: CSASGPGLGTSTDTQYF
CDR3 DNA: TGCAGTGCTAGTGGACCGGGACTAGGAACTAGCACAGATACGCAGTATTTT
J gene: TRBJ2-3
D gene: TRBD2
V gene: TRBV20-1
clone size: .

CDR3 protein: CASRRPYRTDTQYF
CDR3 DNA: TGTGCCAGCAGGCGGCCATACCGCACAGATACGCAGTATTTT
J gene: TRBJ2-3
D gene: .
V gene: TRBV28
clone size: .

CDR3 protein: CASSLVPPSGVYEQYF
CDR3 DNA: TGTGCCAGCAGTTTAGTCCCTCCTAGCGGGGTCTACGAGCAGTACTTC
J gene: TRBJ2-7
D gene: TRBD2
V gene: TRBV27
clone size: .

CDR3 protein: CAISESSSTDTQYF
CDR3 DNA: TGTGCCATCAGTGAGTCGAGTTCTACAGATACGCAGTATTTT
J gene: TRBJ2-3
D gene: .
V gene: TRBV10-3
clone size: .

CDR3 protein: CASSLGAFPYEQYF
CDR3 DNA: TGTGCCAGCAGCTTAGGGGCCTTCCCCTACGAGCAGTACTTC
J gene: TRBJ2-7
D gene: .
V gene: TRBV7-2
clone size: .

CDR3 protein: CATSAVTGLNTGELFF
CDR3 DNA: TGTGCCACCAGTGCGGTGACAGGGCTTAACACCGGGGAGCTGTTTTTT
J gene: TRBJ2-2
D gene: TRBD1
V gene: TRBV24-1
clone size: .

CDR3 protein: CASSSQGGSNQPQHF
CDR3 DNA: TGCGCCAGCAGCTCCCAGGGGGGAAGCAATCAGCCCCAGCATTTT
J gene: TRBJ1-5
D gene: TRBD1
V gene: TRBV5-1
clone size: .

CDR3 protein: CASSLYADTNSPLHF
CDR3 DNA: TGCGCCAGCAGCTTGTATGCGGATACAAATTCACCCCTCCACTTT
J gene: TRBJ1-6
D gene: .
V gene: TRBV5-1
clone size: .

CDR3 protein: CASSPYRGSQYF
CDR3 DNA: TGTGCCAGCAGCCCCTATAGGGGATCCCAGTACTTC
J gene: TRBJ2-5
D gene: .
V gene: TRBV7-3
clone size: .

CDR3 protein: CASSPSQGFISLGQPQHF
CDR3 DNA: TGTGCCAGCAGCCCCAGCCAGGGGTTCATTTCATTGGGTCAGCCCCAGCATTTT
J gene: TRBJ1-5
D gene: .
V gene: TRBV7-2
clone size: .

CDR3 protein: CASSPFSRGSNQETQYF
CDR3 DNA: TGTGCCAGCTCACCATTCTCTCGAGGTAGCAACCAAGAGACCCAGTACTTC
J gene: TRBJ2-5
D gene: .
V gene: TRBV18
clone size: .

CDR3 protein: CASSPGGAGGGYEQYF
CDR3 DNA: TGTGCCAGCAGCCCTGGGGGAGCGGGAGGGGGCTACGAGCAGTACTTC
J gene: TRBJ2-7
D gene: TRBD2
V gene: TRBV7-6
clone size: .

CDR3 protein: CASSEVSGSTDTQYF
CDR3 DNA: TGTGCCAGCAGTGAGGTTAGCGGCAGCACAGATACGCAGTATTTT
J gene: TRBJ2-3
D gene: .
V gene: TRBV6-1
clone size: .

CDR3 protein: CAIRGEHYGYTF
CDR3 DNA: TGTGCCATCCGCGGTGAGCACTATGGCTACACCTTC
J gene: TRBJ1-2
D gene: .
V gene: TRBV10-3
clone size: .

CDR3 protein: CASNLDRGAGELFF
CDR3 DNA: TGCGCCAGCAACTTGGACAGGGGGGCCGGGGAGCTGTTTTTT
J gene: TRBJ2-2
D gene: TRBD1
V gene: TRBV5-1
clone size: .

CDR3 protein: CASRRQFNGYTF
CDR3 DNA: TGTGCCAGCAGAAGACAGTTTAATGGCTACACCTTC
J gene: TRBJ1-2
D gene: .
V gene: TRBV5-6
clone size: .

CDR3 protein: CASSLGQTEVFYEQYF
CDR3 DNA: TGTGCCAGCAGTTTAGGCCAGACAGAGGTTTTTTACGAGCAGTACTTC
J gene: TRBJ2-7
D gene: .
V gene: TRBV27
clone size: few

CDR3 protein: CASSLREFTDTQYF
CDR3 DNA: TGTGCCAGTAGCCTAAGAGAGTTCACAGATACGCAGTATTTT
J gene: TRBJ2-3
D gene: .
V gene: TRBV19
clone size: .

CDR3 protein: CAISELLAGGPQFF
CDR3 DNA: TGTGCCATCAGTGAGTTACTAGCGGGAGGACCACAGTTCTTC
J gene: TRBJ2-1
D gene: TRBD2
V gene: TRBV10-3
clone size: .

CDR3 protein: CASSPDRGITDTQYF
CDR3 DNA: TGTGCCAGCAGTCCCGACAGGGGGATCACAGATACGCAGTATTTT
J gene: TRBJ2-3
D gene: TRBD1
V gene: TRBV28
clone size: .

CDR3 protein: CASSPGLAGAPYEQYF
CDR3 DNA: TGTGCCAGCAGCCCGGGACTAGCGGGAGCCCCCTACGAGCAGTACTTC
J gene: TRBJ2-7
D gene: TRBD2
V gene: TRBV5-4
clone size: once

CDR3 protein: CASSLSVGYREYGYTF
CDR3 DNA: TGTGCCAGCAGTTTATCTGTGGGTTACAGGGAGTATGGCTACACCTTC
J gene: TRBJ1-2
D gene: .
V gene: TRBV27
clone size: .

CDR3 protein: CAWSFFWTARGKDYNEQFF
CDR3 DNA: TGTGCCTGGAGTTTCTTTTGGACAGCCCGTGGAAAAGATTACAATGAGCAGTTCTTC
J gene: TRBJ2-1
D gene: .
V gene: TRBV30
clone size: .

CDR3 protein: CASSQGTAGAWDNEQFF
CDR3 DNA: TGCGCCAGCAGCCAAGGGACGGCGGGAGCATGGGACAATGAGCAGTTCTTC
J gene: TRBJ2-1
D gene: TRBD2
V gene: TRBV4-3
clone size: few